The clone carrying this T cell receptor (beta chain) occurred once. Its antigen is undetermined. The sample is drawn from a study of blood T cells in healthy people across ages. The study, taken as a whole, reports: Age brought a roughly linear fall in TCR beta diversity measured per million T cells.

Alongside a J-beta primer mix, a sample-barcoded 5' primer served in a second PCR lasting about 7 to 12 cycles. Via MiXCR, TCRdb re-called the 5' RACE reads, giving one row per CDR3 protein. This sample yields hundreds of thousands of distinct CDR3 sequences, of which 20% to 25% are seen a single time; roughly 3.6% belongs to the top ten. V lost 6 bases to trimming and J lost 4 bases, with 10 bases between them. The germline CDR1 and CDR2 sequences are MNHNS and SASEGT. The CDR3 has 13 amino acids. The TCR sequence derives from a man between 65 and 80 years old in good health. This chain uses TRBV6-1 with TRBJ2-1; D is perhaps TRBD1 (6 bases). Sequencing input: blood. CDR3 in DNA: TGTGCCAGCAGGCGGACAGAATACAATGAGCAGTTCTTC. Translated: CASRRTEYNEQFF.